This T cell receptor beta chain was recorded in a study of blood T cell repertoires in COVID-19. Looked up from germline, CDR1 is SGHRS and CDR2 is YFSETQ. This CDR3 comprises 16 residues. J gave up 2 bases and V 4 bases, and 4 bases lay outside the gene matches. Original data processing: Reference gene primer amplification gave nucleated cell count estimates. The assay was immunoSEQ multiplex PCR, and TCRdb's table has in-frame clones only and misses some. V and J calls and clone size come straight from that table; D and trimming were deduced from the DNA. The sample records some 190,000 clones, 80% to 90% being singletons.

The sample comprised peripheral blood. The chain is built from TRBV5-1 and TRBJ2-2, with 11 nucleotides matching TRBD2. This receptor was taken from a woman between 65 and 79 years old with active or convalescent COVID-19. The CDR3 sequence is CASSRTSGHNTGELFF. The CDR3 DNA sequence: TGCGCCAGCAGCAGGACTAGCGGGCATAACACCGGGGAGCTGTTTTTT. Together with reference TRBV5-1 and TRBJ2-2, the CDR3 gives the full variable domain: KAGVTQTPRYLIKTRGQQVTLSCSPISGHRSVSWYQQTPGQGLQFLFEYFSETQRNKGNFPGRFSGRQFSNSRSEMNVSTLELGDSALYLCASSRTSGHNTGELFFGEGSRLTVL.